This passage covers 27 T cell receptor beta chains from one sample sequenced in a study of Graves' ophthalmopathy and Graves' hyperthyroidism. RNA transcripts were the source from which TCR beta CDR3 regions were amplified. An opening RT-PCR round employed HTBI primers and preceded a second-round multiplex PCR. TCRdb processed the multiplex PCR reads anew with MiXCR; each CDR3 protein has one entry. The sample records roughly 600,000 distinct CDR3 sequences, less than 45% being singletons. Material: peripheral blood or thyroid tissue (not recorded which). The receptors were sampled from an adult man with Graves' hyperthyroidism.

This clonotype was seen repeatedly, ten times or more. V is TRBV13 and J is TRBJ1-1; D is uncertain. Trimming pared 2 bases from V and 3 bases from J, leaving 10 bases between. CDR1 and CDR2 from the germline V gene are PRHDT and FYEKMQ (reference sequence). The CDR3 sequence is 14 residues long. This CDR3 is CASSLTGLDTEAFF. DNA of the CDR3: TGTGCCAGCAGCTTAACCGGGTTGGACACTGAAGCTTTCTTT.

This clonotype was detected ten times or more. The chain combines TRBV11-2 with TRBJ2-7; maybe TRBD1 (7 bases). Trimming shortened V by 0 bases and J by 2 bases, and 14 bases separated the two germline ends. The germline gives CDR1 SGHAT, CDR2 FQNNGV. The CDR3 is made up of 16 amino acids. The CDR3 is CASSLDGGTAPYEQYF. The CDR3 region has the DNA TGTGCCAGCAGCTTAGACGGAGGGACAGCTCCCTACGAGCAGTACTTC.

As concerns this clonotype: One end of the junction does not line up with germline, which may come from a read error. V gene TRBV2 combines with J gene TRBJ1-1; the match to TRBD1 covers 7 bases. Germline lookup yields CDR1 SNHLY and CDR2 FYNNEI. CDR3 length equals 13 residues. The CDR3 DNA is TGTACCAGCAGTGAGGGGGCTCCCACTGAAGCTTTCTTT. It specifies CTSSEGAPTEAFF.

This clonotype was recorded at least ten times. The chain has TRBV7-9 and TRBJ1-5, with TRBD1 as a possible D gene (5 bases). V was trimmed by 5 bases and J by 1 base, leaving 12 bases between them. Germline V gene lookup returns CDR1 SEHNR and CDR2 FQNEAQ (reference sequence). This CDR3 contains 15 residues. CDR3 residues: CASSPTGESNQPQHF. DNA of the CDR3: TGTGCCAGCAGCCCAACGGGGGAAAGCAATCAGCCCCAGCATTTT.

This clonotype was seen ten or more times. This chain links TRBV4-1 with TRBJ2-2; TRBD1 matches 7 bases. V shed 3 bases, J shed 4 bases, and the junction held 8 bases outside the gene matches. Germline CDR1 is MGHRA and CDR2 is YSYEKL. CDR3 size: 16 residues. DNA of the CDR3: TGCGCCAGCAGCCACGTCGACAGGGCGCGCACCGGGGAGCTGTTTTTT. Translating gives CASSHVDRARTGELFF.

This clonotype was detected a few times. Written as DNA, the CDR3 is TGTGCCAGCAGCAAATTAAATCAGCCCCAGCATTTT. Protein product: CASSKLNQPQHF. The chain links TRBV7-9 to TRBJ1-5; D uncertain. V was shortened by 5 bases and J by 4 bases, with 6 bases between the two germline ends. This CDR3 spans 12 amino acids. Germline loops: CDR1 SEHNR, CDR2 FQNEAQ (reference sequence).

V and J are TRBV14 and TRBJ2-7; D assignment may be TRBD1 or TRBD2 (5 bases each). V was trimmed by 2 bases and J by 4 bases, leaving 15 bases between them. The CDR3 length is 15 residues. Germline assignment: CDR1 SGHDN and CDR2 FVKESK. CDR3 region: CASSQSRGPFYEQYF. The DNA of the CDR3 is TGTGCCAGCAGCCAATCACGGGGCCCCTTTTACGAGCAGTACTTC.

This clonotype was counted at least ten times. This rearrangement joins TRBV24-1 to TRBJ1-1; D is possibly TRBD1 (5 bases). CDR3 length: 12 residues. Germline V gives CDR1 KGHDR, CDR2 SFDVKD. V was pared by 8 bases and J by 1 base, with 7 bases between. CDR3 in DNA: TGTGCCACCAAGGGACCGAACACTGAAGCTTTCTTT. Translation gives CATKGPNTEAFF.

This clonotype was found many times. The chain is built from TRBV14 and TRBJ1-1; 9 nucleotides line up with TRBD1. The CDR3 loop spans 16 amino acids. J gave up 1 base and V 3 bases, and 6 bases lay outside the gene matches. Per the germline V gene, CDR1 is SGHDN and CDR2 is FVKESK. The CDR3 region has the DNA TGTGCCAGCAGCCATGTACCGGGACAGGGGAACACTGAAGCTTTCTTT. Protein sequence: CASSHVPGQGNTEAFF.

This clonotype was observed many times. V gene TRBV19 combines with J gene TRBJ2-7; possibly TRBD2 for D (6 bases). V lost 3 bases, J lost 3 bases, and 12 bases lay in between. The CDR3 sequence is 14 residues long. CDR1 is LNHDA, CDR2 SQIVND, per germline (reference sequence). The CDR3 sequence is CASSIGGPLYEQYF. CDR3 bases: TGTGCCAGTAGTATCGGAGGGCCACTCTACGAGCAGTACTTC.

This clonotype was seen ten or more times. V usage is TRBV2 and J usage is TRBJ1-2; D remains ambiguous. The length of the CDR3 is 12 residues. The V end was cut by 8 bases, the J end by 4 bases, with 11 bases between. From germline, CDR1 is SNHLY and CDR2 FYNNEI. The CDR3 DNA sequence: TGTGCCAGCCGCGGGGAGCGCTATGGCTACACCTTC. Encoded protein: CASRGERYGYTF. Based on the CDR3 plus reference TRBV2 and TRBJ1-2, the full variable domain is EPEVTQTPSHQVTQMGQEVILRCVPISNHLYFYWYRQILGQKVEFLVSFYNNEISEKSEIFDDQFSVERPDGSNFTLKIRSTKLEDSAMYFCASRGERYGYTFGSGTRLTVV.

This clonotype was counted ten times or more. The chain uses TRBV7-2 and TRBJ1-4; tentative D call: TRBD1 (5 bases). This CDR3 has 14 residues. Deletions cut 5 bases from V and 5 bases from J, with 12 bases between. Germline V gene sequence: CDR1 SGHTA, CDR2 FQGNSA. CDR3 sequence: CASSISGPNEKLFF. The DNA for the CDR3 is TGTGCCAGCAGCATATCGGGACCCAATGAAAAACTGTTTTTT. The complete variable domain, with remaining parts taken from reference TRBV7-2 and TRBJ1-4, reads GAGVSQSPSNKVTEKGKDVELRCDPISGHTALYWYRQSLGQGLEFLIYFQGNSAPDKSGLPSDRFSAERTGGSVSTLTIQRTQQEDSAVYLCASSISGPNEKLFFGSGTQLSVL.

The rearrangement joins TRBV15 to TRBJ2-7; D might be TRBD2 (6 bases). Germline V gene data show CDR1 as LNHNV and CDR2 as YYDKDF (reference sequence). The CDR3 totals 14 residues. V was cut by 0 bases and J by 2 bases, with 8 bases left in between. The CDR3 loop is CATSRETGAYEQYF. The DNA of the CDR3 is TGTGCCACCAGCAGAGAAACGGGAGCCTACGAGCAGTACTTC.

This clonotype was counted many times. The CDR3 DNA is TGCAGTGCTAGAGATATCTACTCCGGATGGCAAGAGACCCAGTACTTC. Amino acid sequence: CSARDIYSGWQETQYF. This rearrangement joins TRBV20-1 to TRBJ2-5; no clear D gene. This CDR3 contains 16 residues. Germline V gene data show CDR1 as DFQATT and CDR2 as SNEGSKA (reference sequence). V gave up 0 bases and J gave up 2 bases, with 16 bases separating them.

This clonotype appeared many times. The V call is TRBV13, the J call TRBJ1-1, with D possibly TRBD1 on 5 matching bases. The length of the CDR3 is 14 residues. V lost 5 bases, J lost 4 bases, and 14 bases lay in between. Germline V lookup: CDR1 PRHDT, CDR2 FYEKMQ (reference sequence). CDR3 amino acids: CASSRRDLVTEAFF. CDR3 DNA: TGTGCCAGCAGCCGGAGGGACCTCGTCACTGAAGCTTTCTTT.

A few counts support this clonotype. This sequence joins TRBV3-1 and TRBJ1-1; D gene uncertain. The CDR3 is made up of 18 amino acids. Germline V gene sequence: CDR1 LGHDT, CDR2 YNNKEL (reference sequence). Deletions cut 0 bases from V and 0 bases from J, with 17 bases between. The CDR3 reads CASSQDLSDGAMNTEAFF. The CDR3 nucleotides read TGTGCCAGCAGCCAAGATCTTTCCGATGGAGCTATGAACACTGAAGCTTTCTTT. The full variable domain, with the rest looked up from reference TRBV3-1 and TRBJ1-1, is DTAVSQTPKYLVTQMGNDKSIKCEQNLGHDTMYWYKQDSKKFLKIMFSYNNKELIINETVPNRFSPKSPDKAHLNLHINSLELGDSAVYFCASSQDLSDGAMNTEAFFGQGTRLTVV.

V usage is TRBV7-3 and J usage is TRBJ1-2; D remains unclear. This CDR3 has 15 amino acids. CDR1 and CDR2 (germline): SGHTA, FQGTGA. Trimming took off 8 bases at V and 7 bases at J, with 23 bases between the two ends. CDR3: CASSAETPAAAGYTF. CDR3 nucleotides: TGTGCCAGCTCAGCGGAAACTCCCGCGGCAGCTGGCTACACCTTC. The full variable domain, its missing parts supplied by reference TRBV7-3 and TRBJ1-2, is GAGVSQTPSNKVTEKGKYVELRCDPISGHTALYWYRQSLGQGPEFLIYFQGTGAADDSGLPNDRFFAVRPEGSVSTLKIQRTERGDSAVYLCASSAETPAAAGYTFGSGTRLTVV.

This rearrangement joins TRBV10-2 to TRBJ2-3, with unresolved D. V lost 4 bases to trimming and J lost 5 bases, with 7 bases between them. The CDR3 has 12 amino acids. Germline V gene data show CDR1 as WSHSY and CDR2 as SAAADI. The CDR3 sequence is CASSVGIDTQYF. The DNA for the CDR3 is TGCGCCAGCAGTGTAGGGATAGATACGCAGTATTTT.

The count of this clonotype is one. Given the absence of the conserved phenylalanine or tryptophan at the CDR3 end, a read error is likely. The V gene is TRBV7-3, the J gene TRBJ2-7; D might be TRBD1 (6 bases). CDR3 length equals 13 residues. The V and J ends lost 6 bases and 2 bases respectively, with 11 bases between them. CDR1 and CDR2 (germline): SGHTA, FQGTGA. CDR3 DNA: TGTGCCAGCAGTGAAGAGGGGGCCTACGAGCAGTACCTC. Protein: CASSEEGAYEQYL.

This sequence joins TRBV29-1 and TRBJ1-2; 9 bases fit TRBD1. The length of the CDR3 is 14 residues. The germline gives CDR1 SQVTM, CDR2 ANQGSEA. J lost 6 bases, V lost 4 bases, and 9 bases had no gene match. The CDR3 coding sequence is TGCAGCGTTGTTAGAGGGACAGGGTCTAATGGCTACACCTTC. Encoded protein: CSVVRGTGSNGYTF.

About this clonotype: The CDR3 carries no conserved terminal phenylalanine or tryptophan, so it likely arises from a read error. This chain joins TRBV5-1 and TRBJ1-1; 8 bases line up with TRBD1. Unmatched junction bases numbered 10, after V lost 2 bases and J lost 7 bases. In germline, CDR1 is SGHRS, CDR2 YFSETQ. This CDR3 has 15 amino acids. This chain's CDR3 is CASSFGTGGLGEAFS. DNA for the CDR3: TGCGCCAGCAGCTTCGGGACAGGTGGATTGGGTGAAGCTTTCTCT.

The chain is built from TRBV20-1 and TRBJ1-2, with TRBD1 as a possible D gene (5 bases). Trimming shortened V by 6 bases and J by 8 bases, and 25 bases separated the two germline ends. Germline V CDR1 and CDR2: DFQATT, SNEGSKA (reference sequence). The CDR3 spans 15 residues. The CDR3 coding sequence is TGCAGTGCGGACCTCCGGGACGGAGGCAGTTTCGGCTACACCTTC. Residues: CSADLRDGGSFGYTF.

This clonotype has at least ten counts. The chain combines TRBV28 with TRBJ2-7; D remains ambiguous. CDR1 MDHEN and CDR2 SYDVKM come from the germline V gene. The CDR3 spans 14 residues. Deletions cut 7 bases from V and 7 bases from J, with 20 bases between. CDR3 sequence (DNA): TGTGCCAGCACCCGTTCGGTCGCCATGGGAGAGCAGTACTTC. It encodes CASTRSVAMGEQYF.

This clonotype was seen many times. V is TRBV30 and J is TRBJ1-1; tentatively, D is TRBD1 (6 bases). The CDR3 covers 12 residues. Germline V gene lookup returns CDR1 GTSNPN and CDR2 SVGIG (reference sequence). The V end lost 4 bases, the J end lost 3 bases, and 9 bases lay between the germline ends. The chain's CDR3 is CAWTQGYTEAFF. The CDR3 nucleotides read TGTGCCTGGACACAGGGTTACACTGAAGCTTTCTTT.

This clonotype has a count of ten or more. CDR3 sequence: CAISERGESVYGYTF. The CDR3 nucleotides are TGTGCCATCAGTGAGAGAGGGGAGTCGGTTTATGGCTACACCTTC. V and J are TRBV10-3 and TRBJ1-2; D might be TRBD1 (5 bases). Trimming removed 2 bases from V and 5 bases from J, with 15 bases in between. CDR1 is ENHRY and CDR2 is SYGVKD in the germline V gene. The CDR3 contains 15 residues.

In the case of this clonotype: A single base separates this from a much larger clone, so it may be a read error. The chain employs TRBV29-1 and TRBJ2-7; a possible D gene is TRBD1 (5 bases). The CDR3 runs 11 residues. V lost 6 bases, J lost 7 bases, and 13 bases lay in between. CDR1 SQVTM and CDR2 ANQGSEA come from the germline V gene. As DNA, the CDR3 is TGCAGCGTAGGGGCCCCGGTGGAGCAGTACTTC. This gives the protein CSVGAPVEQYF.

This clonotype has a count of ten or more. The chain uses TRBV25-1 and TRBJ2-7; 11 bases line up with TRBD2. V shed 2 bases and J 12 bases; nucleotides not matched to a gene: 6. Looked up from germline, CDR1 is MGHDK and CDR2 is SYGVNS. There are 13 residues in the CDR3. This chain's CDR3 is CASSEPSGRIAYF. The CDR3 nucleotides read TGTGCCAGCAGTGAACCTAGCGGGAGGATTGCGTACTTC.